This T cell receptor (beta chain) was profiled in a study of blood T cell repertoires in COVID-19. About the research overall: The United States, Italy and Spain supplied acute and convalescent COVID-19 samples. The analysed material was cDNA or gDNA that came from T cells, B-cell-depleted T cells, or PBMCs.

CDR3 length: 13 amino acids. Germline V gene data show CDR1 as LGHDT and CDR2 as YNNKEL (reference sequence). The V end was cut by 2 bases, the J end by 8 bases, with 12 bases between. Authors' analysis steps: Reference gene primers were amplified, and this amplification served to estimate nucleated cell counts. Measured with immunoSEQ multiplex PCR; TCRdb has only the in-frame clones, and not every one. Clone size and V and J calls were adopted from that table, with D and trimming inferred from the DNA. The sample records 250,000 or so clones, 82% being singletons. This clonotype was obtained from a woman in her 70s with acute or convalescent COVID-19. Sample: peripheral blood. The chain recombines TRBV3-1 (or the pseudogene TRBV3-2) with TRBJ1-1; weak D call: TRBD1 (5 bases). The CDR3 DNA reads TGTGCCAGCAGCCAACAGCTAGGGGCGGAAGCTTTCTTT. Protein: CASSQQLGAEAFF.